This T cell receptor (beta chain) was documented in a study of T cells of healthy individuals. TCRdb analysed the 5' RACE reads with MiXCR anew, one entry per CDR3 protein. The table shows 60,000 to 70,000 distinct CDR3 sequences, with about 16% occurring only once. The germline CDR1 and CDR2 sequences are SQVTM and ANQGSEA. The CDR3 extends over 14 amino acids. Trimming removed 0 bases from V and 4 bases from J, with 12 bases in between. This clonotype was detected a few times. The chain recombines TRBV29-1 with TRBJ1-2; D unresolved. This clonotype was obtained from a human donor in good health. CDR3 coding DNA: TGCAGCGTTGAAGATGGCTGGGGAGTCTATGGCTACACCTTC. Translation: CSVEDGWGVYGYTF. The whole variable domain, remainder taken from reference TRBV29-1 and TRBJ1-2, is SAVISQKPSRDICQRGTSLTIQCQVDSQVTMMFWYRQQPGQSLTLIATANQGSEATYESGFVIDKFPISRPNLTFSTLTVSNMSPEDSSIYLCSVEDGWGVYGYTFGSGTRLTVV.